These 16 T cell receptor beta chains were all obtained from the same sample, sequenced in a study of PD-1 blockade in classical Hodgkin lymphoma (dated by TCRdb to 2018 to 2021). According to the study, the label for this sample's time point signals: cycle 1 day 1 (C1D1), immediately before nivolumab initiation. All trial patients had relapsed after autologous stem cell transplantation, with cohorts A, B and C differing in prior brentuximab vedotin exposure. Library prep was done by the immunoSEQ multiplex PCR assay. TCRdb carries this immuneACCESS record with in-frame sequences only. Its versions omit some clonotypes, under half of them owing to an unresolved V gene in the studies checked, with the rest unexplained. A total of roughly 23,000 clones appear in this sample, over 60% of them only once. The ten largest clones add up to approximately 17% of the sample. The sequences come from peripheral blood mononuclear cells (PBMCs), collected at baseline. These receptors were obtained from a human donor with classical Hodgkin lymphoma.

This chain joins TRBV7-8 and TRBJ2-6; 8 nucleotides match TRBD1. The germline V gene encodes CDR1 SGHVS and CDR2 FQNEAQ. J gave up 3 bases and V 5 bases, and 3 bases lay outside the gene matches. The CDR3 runs 15 residues. DNA for the CDR3: TGTGCCAGCAGCGCCAGGGGGCGTGGGGCCAACGTCCTGACTTTC. Translation gives CASSARGRGANVLTF.

This chain uses TRBV7-2 with TRBJ2-6, with unresolved D. V was trimmed by 2 bases and J by 3 bases, leaving 14 bases between them. Germline values: CDR1 SGHTA, CDR2 FQGNSA. This CDR3 has 17 amino acids. The CDR3 loop reads CASSLWVDPGGANVLTF. The CDR3 DNA reads as TGTGCCAGCAGCTTATGGGTTGACCCGGGTGGGGCCAACGTCCTGACTTTC. The full variable domain, completed using reference TRBV7-2 and TRBJ2-6, is GAGVSQSPSNKVTEKGKDVELRCDPISGHTALYWYRQSLGQGLEFLIYFQGNSAPDKSGLPSDRFSAERTGGSVSTLTIQRTQQEDSAVYLCASSLWVDPGGANVLTFGAGSRLTVL.

The chain couples TRBV6-6 to TRBJ1-1, with D uncertain. The CDR3 covers 13 residues. With 5 bases removed from V and 1 base from J, the gap between germline ends came to 8 bases. The germline CDR1 and CDR2 sequences are MNHNY and SVGAGI (reference sequence). CDR3 sequence (DNA): TGTGCCAGCAGTCCTCAAGGGAACACTGAAGCTTTCTTT. Translating it yields CASSPQGNTEAFF.

The V call is TRBV6-1, the J call TRBJ2-6, with 9 bases identical to TRBD1. The CDR3 is made up of 16 amino acids. Per the germline V gene, CDR1 is MNHNS and CDR2 is SASEGT. V trimming: 2 bases; J trimming: 2 bases; junction bases outside the gene matches: 1. CDR3 amino acids: CASSERDRAGANVLTF. CDR3 DNA sequence: TGTGCCAGCAGTGAACGGGACAGGGCTGGGGCCAACGTCCTGACTTTC.

The genes are TRBV19 and TRBJ2-1, with D possibly being TRBD1 (6 bases). Germline V gene data show CDR1 as LNHDA and CDR2 as SQIVND (reference sequence). V lost 7 bases, J lost 4 bases, and 17 bases lay in between. The CDR3 is 15 residues long. For the CDR3, the DNA is TGTGCCAGTAACAGGGCAGTAGCCTTATACAATGAGCAGTTCTTC. It is translated as CASNRAVALYNEQFF.

The rearrangement links TRBV10-1 to TRBJ2-3; the match to TRBD1 covers 10 bases. J lost 3 bases, V lost 10 bases, and 10 bases had no gene match. The CDR3 sequence is 15 residues long. Germline V gives CDR1 WNHNN, CDR2 SYGVQD (reference sequence). The CDR3 here is CATSKPGQGTDTQYF. The CDR3 DNA follows: TGCGCCACCTCTAAACCGGGACAGGGGACAGATACGCAGTATTTT.

J is TRBJ1-6 and V is TRBV10-3, with D maybe TRBD1 (6 bases). The CDR3 runs to 13 residues. With 6 bases removed from V and 7 bases from J, the gap between germline ends came to 10 bases. In germline, CDR1 is ENHRY, CDR2 SYGVKD. CDR3: CAISKGENSPLHF. CDR3 DNA sequence: TGTGCCATCAGCAAGGGGGAGAATTCACCCCTCCACTTT.

V and J are TRBV6-5 and TRBJ1-6; 12 nucleotides match TRBD1. CDR3 length: 15 amino acids. Unmatched junction bases numbered 4, after V lost 3 bases and J lost 10 bases. From germline, CDR1 is MNHEY and CDR2 SVGAGI. The CDR3 DNA is TGTGCCAGCAGTTATACCGGGACAGGGGGCTCACCCCTCCACTTT. It translates to CASSYTGTGGSPLHF.

V and J are TRBV19 and TRBJ2-3; D unresolved. This CDR3 is 11 amino acids long. Deletions cut 3 bases from V and 6 bases from J, with 4 bases between. Germline V gene lookup returns CDR1 LNHDA and CDR2 SQIVND (reference sequence). CDR3 coding DNA: TGTGCCAGTAGTATGGCGGATACGCAGTATTTT. Translated, it gives CASSMADTQYF. Using reference TRBV19 and TRBJ2-3 for the parts outside the CDR3, the full variable domain is DGGITQSPKYLFRKEGQNVTLSCEQNLNHDAMYWYRQDPGQGLRLIYYSQIVNDFQKGDIAEGYSVSREKKESFPLTVTSAQKNPTAFYLCASSMADTQYFGPGTRLTVL.

The rearrangement joins TRBV19 to TRBJ1-1; D is perhaps TRBD1 (6 bases). The CDR3 runs 15 residues. Between the trimmed V and J ends, which lost 3 bases and 1 base, there was a span of 12 bases. From germline, CDR1 is LNHDA and CDR2 SQIVND (reference sequence). The CDR3 coding sequence is TGTGCCAGTAGTATTGGACAGCCGGGGAACACTGAAGCTTTCTTT. Protein product: CASSIGQPGNTEAFF.

The J gene is TRBJ1-3, the V gene TRBV6-5; unclear D gene. This CDR3 comprises 14 residues. Trimming took off 0 bases at V and 0 bases at J, with 3 bases between the two ends. Germline V gene sequence: CDR1 MNHEY, CDR2 SVGAGI. The DNA of the CDR3 is TGTGCCAGCAGTTACTCAGTCTCTGGAAACACCATATATTTT. Its translation is CASSYSVSGNTIYF.

The chain couples TRBV5-8 to TRBJ2-7; possible D gene TRBD2, 5 bases. CDR3 length equals 16 residues. Germline values: CDR1 SGHTS, CDR2 YDEGEE. The V and J ends lost 2 bases and 2 bases respectively, with 17 bases between them. The CDR3: CASSLVADFPTYEQYF. The DNA of the CDR3 is TGTGCCAGCAGCTTAGTTGCGGACTTTCCAACCTACGAGCAGTACTTC. Complete variable domain (other parts from reference TRBV5-8 and TRBJ2-7): EAGVTQSPTHLIKTRGQQATLRCSPISGHTSVYWYQQALGLGLQFLLWYDEGEERNRGNFPPRFSGRQFPNYSSELNVNALELEDSALYLCASSLVADFPTYEQYFGPGTRLTVT.

The chain links TRBV5-1 to TRBJ1-1, with D possibly being TRBD1 (6 bases). There are 15 residues in the CDR3. V lost 4 bases to trimming and J lost 6 bases, with 19 bases between them. Germline lookup yields CDR1 SGHRS and CDR2 YFSETQ. CDR3 in amino acids: CASSLNRAKGAEAFF. The CDR3 DNA is TGCGCCAGCAGCCTCAACAGGGCGAAAGGCGCTGAAGCTTTCTTT.

The rearrangement joins TRBV5-5 to TRBJ1-4, with D possibly TRBD1 on 5 matching bases. V was clipped by 5 bases and J by 0 bases, with 11 bases between them. This CDR3 has 15 amino acids. CDR1 SGHKS and CDR2 YYEKEE come from the germline V gene (reference sequence). Here the CDR3 reads CASRKTGATNEKLFF. CDR3 bases: TGTGCCAGCAGGAAAACAGGCGCAACTAATGAAAAACTGTTTTTT.

As DNA, the CDR3 is TGTGCCAGCAGTTCCACAGGAGGGCATCAGCCCCAGCATTTT. It translates to CASSSTGGHQPQHF. This chain joins TRBV6-5 and TRBJ1-5, with D perhaps matching TRBD1 (5 bases). This CDR3 spans 14 amino acids. V was pared by 4 bases and J by 5 bases, with 12 bases between. In germline, CDR1 is MNHEY, CDR2 SVGAGI.

This chain uses TRBV19 with TRBJ1-4, with D perhaps matching TRBD1 (6 bases). Trimming took off 6 bases at V and 8 bases at J, with 13 bases between the two ends. Germline CDR1 LNHDA, CDR2 SQIVND (reference sequence). The CDR3 length is 13 residues. CDR3 nucleotides: TGTGCCAGTAGATTCTTAGGGGGAGAAAAACTGTTTTTT. As protein: CASRFLGGEKLFF.